The sequence of this TCR beta chain was determined in a study of blood T cells in healthy people across ages. A second PCR of about 6 to 12 cycles used a sample-barcoded 5' primer and a J-beta primer mix. Each sample provided no less than 2.5 million CDR3-containing paired-end reads. In TCRdb, the 5' RACE reads were re-called with MiXCR into one record per CDR3 protein. The sample has over 1.5 million distinct CDR3 sequences; roughly 50% are singletons. Samples each had at least 5.5 micrograms of total RNA extracted. The germline V and J ends were trimmed by 0 bases and 7 bases, with 15 bases remaining between them. The germline gives CDR1 LGHDT, CDR2 YNNKEL (reference sequence). The CDR3 totals 16 residues.

V gene TRBV3-1 combines with J gene TRBJ1-4; D remains unclear. This TCR derives from a woman in her 40s in good health. Sequencing was performed on blood. CDR3 sequence: CASSQDTRSLGEKLFF. CDR3 DNA: TGTGCCAGCAGCCAAGATACCAGAAGCTTAGGTGAAAAACTGTTTTTT.